The 20 T cell receptor beta chains listed next were all sequenced from one sample in a study of T and B cells in COVID-19 patients. TRB rearrangements were amplified by multiplex PCR with BIOMED2 TRB-A/B primers. TCRdb redid the calling of the multiplex PCR reads with MiXCR, one entry per CDR3 protein. The data show 15,000 to 20,000 distinct CDR3 sequences, 36% seen once. TRB was amplified from about 260-540 ng of blood genomic DNA. The sequencing sample was made of blood. The receptors here all came from a human donor with active COVID-19.

The V and J genes are TRBV12-3 or TRBV12-4 and TRBJ2-5; TRBD2 is a possible D gene (5 bases). The CDR3 is made up of 14 amino acids. V was trimmed by 6 bases and J by 0 bases, leaving 11 bases between them. CDR3 protein: CASRGGLYQETQYF. The CDR3 DNA follows: TGTGCCAGCAGGGGCGGGCTGTACCAAGAGACCCAGTACTTC.

This clonotype has only a few counts. J is TRBJ2-1 and V is TRBV6-2 or TRBV6-3, with D perhaps TRBD2 (7 bases). The CDR3 has 15 residues. The germline V gene has CDR1 MNHEY and CDR2 SVGEGT. V lost 2 bases and J lost 5, with 13 bases in between. CDR3 residues: CASSYVGGLDNEQFF. The CDR3 DNA follows: TGTGCCAGCAGTTACGTGGGGGGGCTGGACAATGAGCAGTTCTTC.

V and J are TRBV5-1 and TRBJ2-1; the D gene is possibly TRBD2 (7 bases). The germline V gene has CDR1 SGHRS and CDR2 YFSETQ. Trimming pared 0 bases from V and 1 base from J, leaving 14 bases between. The CDR3 is made up of 17 amino acids. CDR3 amino acids: CASSLEGGVGSYNEQFF. CDR3 sequence (DNA): TGCGCCAGCAGCTTGGAGGGGGGGGTGGGTTCCTACAATGAGCAGTTCTTC.

By sample share, this clonotype is medium-sized. The chain carries TRBV29-1 and TRBJ2-3; the D is unclear. Germline V gene sequence: CDR1 SQVTM, CDR2 ANQGSEA. This CDR3 has 14 amino acids. With 1 base removed from V and 8 bases from J, the gap between germline ends came to 16 bases. CDR3 amino acids: CSVEGEYHRGTQYF. CDR3 bases: TGCAGCGTTGAAGGCGAATACCACAGAGGTACGCAGTATTTT.

The DNA for the CDR3 is TGTGCCAGCTCACCACCGGAAGTCTCTACTAATGAAAAACTGTTTTTT. Protein sequence: CASSPPEVSTNEKLFF. This chain uses TRBV18 with TRBJ1-4; D not resolved. This CDR3 has 16 amino acids. Germline CDR1 and CDR2: KGHSH and LQKENI. Between the trimmed V and J ends, which lost 0 bases and 2 bases, there was a span of 10 bases.

This chain joins TRBV20-1 and TRBJ1-4, with D possibly TRBD1 on 5 matching bases. Deletions cut 5 bases from V and 3 bases from J, with 16 bases between. Germline lookup yields CDR1 DFQATT and CDR2 SNEGSKA (reference sequence). The CDR3 has 15 amino acids. The CDR3 reads CSALLIAGANEKLFF. The CDR3 coding sequence is TGCAGTGCTCTCCTGATCGCGGGGGCTAATGAAAAACTGTTTTTT.

This chain uses TRBV27 with TRBJ2-4; 11 bases map to TRBD1. Germline V CDR1 and CDR2: MNHEY, SMNVEV (reference sequence). Losses at the gene ends were 3 bases for V and 7 bases for J; bases not matched to a gene: 5. The CDR3 is 15 amino acids. The CDR3 nucleotides read TGTGCCAGCAGTTTCCTCGGACAGGGGGCTAACATTCAGTACTTC. Amino acids: CASSFLGQGANIQYF.

Judged by abundance, this clonotype is medium-sized (0.01 to 0.1%). CDR3 protein: CASSWQGNSPLHF. The CDR3 DNA reads as TGTGCCAGTAGTTGGCAGGGGAATTCACCCCTCCACTTT. The chain recombines TRBV19 with TRBJ1-6, with D maybe TRBD1 (6 bases). This CDR3 contains 13 residues. Germline loops: CDR1 LNHDA, CDR2 SQIVND (reference sequence). Trimming pared 5 bases from V and 7 bases from J, leaving 9 bases between.

This clonotype has only a few counts. V is TRBV19 and J is TRBJ2-7, with 7 nucleotides matching TRBD1. V lost 10 bases and J lost 2; bases outside the gene matches: 5. This CDR3 contains 12 residues. Germline CDR1 reads LNHDA; CDR2 reads SQIVND (reference sequence). Here the CDR3 reads CATRDSTYEQYV. The CDR3 DNA reads as TGTGCCACCCGGGACAGTACCTACGAGCAGTACGTC.

Sample share makes this clonotype medium-sized (0.01 to 0.1%). The chain has TRBV29-1 and TRBJ2-1; perhaps D is TRBD1 or TRBD2 (5 bases each). V lost 7 bases to trimming and J lost 6 bases, with 16 bases between them. Germline CDR1 and CDR2: SQVTM and ANQGSEA. The CDR3 spans 13 residues. CDR3 protein: CSATTGAVNEQFF. The CDR3 coding sequence is TGCAGCGCCACCACCGGGGCCGTCAATGAGCAGTTCTTC.

This clonotype appeared many times. V and J are TRBV6-5 and TRBJ2-3, with a weak D call TRBD1 (6 bases). The CDR3 has 14 residues. The germline V gene has CDR1 MNHEY and CDR2 SVGAGI. Trimming took 5 bases from V and 3 from J, leaving 12 bases between them. The CDR3 loop reads CASSDERGTDTQYF. CDR3 bases: TGTGCCAGCAGTGACGAGAGGGGGACAGATACGCAGTATTTT.

By frequency in the sample, this clonotype is medium-sized. V gene TRBV29-1 combines with J gene TRBJ2-3, with 8 bases matching TRBD2. CDR1 and CDR2 (germline): SQVTM, ANQGSEA. The CDR3 runs 12 residues. The CDR3 region has the DNA TGCATCGGGGGGGAGGCGACAGATACGCAGTATTTT. This encodes CIGGEATDTQYF.

Concerning this clonotype: One end of the junction is discordant with germline, which a read error may explain. The genes are TRBV5-4 and TRBJ2-1; the match to TRBD2 covers 16 bases. The CDR3 is 16 residues long. Germline V CDR1 and CDR2: SGHNT, YYREEE (reference sequence). The CDR3 loop reads CASSLAVGTSGGEPFF. DNA of the CDR3: TGTGCCAGCAGCTTGGCTGTCGGGACTAGCGGGGGGGAGCCGTTCTTC.

This clonotype was seen a handful of times. The rearrangement joins TRBV19 to TRBJ2-7, with D perhaps matching TRBD1 (5 bases). There are 13 residues in the CDR3. Between the trimmed V and J ends, which lost 3 bases and 6 bases, there was a span of 12 bases. CDR1 and CDR2 from the germline V gene are LNHDA and SQIVND (reference sequence). In DNA form, the CDR3 reads TGTGCCAGTAGTATGTTCAGGGAAGGCGAGCAGTACTTC. Encoded protein: CASSMFREGEQYF.

By share, this clonotype counts as medium-sized. V is TRBV19 and J is TRBJ2-2, with 8 bases fitting TRBD2. The CDR3 extends over 15 amino acids. The germline gives CDR1 LNHDA, CDR2 SQIVND (reference sequence). V dropped 7 bases and J dropped 3; count of bases not matched to a gene: 7. CDR3 sequence (DNA): TGTGCCAGTAAGGGAAGGCGGGGGGACACCGGGGAGCTGTTTTTT. Translating gives CASKGRRGDTGELFF.

The chain recombines TRBV6-1 with TRBJ2-1, with TRBD2 as a possible D gene (6 bases). CDR3 size: 12 residues. Germline-derived CDR1 and CDR2 are MNHNS and SASEGT. The V end lost 2 bases, the J end lost 10 bases, and 9 bases lay between the germline ends. CDR3: CASSEMGGEQFF. The DNA of the CDR3 is TGTGCCAGCAGTGAAATGGGGGGAGAGCAGTTCTTC.

The chain couples TRBV6-2 or TRBV6-3 to TRBJ2-3; D gene ambiguous. The CDR3 covers 12 residues. The germline CDR1 and CDR2 sequences are MNHEY and SVGEGT. V shed 4 bases and J shed 6 bases, with 8 bases lying between them. CDR3 in amino acids: CASSSMGDTQYF. CDR3 DNA: TGTGCCAGCAGTTCTATGGGGGATACGCAGTATTTT.

As regards this clonotype: The junction departs from the called germline gene at one end, perhaps through a read error. V gene TRBV13 combines with J gene TRBJ1-1; unclear D gene. The CDR3 extends over 13 amino acids. Germline CDR1 PRHDT, CDR2 FYEKMQ (reference sequence). CDR3 sequence reads: CASRVELNTEAFF. The CDR3 DNA follows: TGCGCCAGCAGAGTAGAGCTGAACACTGAAGCTTTCTTT. Filled out from reference TRBV13 and TRBJ1-1, the complete variable domain reads AAGVIQSPRHLIKEKRETATLKCYPIPRHDTVYWYQQGPGQDPQFLISFYEKMQSDKGSIPDRFSAQQFSDYHSELNMSSLELGDSALYFCASRVELNTEAFFGQGTRLTVV.

The chain has TRBV6-1 and TRBJ1-2; no clear D gene. The germline V and J ends were trimmed by 6 bases and 0 bases, with 8 bases remaining between them. CDR3 size: 13 residues. Germline CDR1 reads MNHNS; CDR2 reads SASEGT. The CDR3 DNA reads TGTGCCAGCAGAGAGAGAACTAACTATGGCTACACCTTC. Protein: CASRERTNYGYTF.

This clonotype has just one count. The rearrangement links TRBV5-1 to TRBJ1-1, with D possibly matching TRBD1 (6 bases). The germline CDR1 and CDR2 sequences are SGHRS and YFSETQ. V lost 3 bases and J 7 bases, leaving 16 bases between the germline ends. The CDR3 has 14 residues. CDR3 sequence reads: CASSWKQGGVEAFF. The CDR3 DNA reads TGCGCCAGCAGCTGGAAACAGGGAGGTGTTGAAGCTTTCTTT. Full variable domain (outside the CDR3, taken from reference TRBV5-1 and TRBJ1-1): KAGVTQTPRYLIKTRGQQVTLSCSPISGHRSVSWYQQTPGQGLQFLFEYFSETQRNKGNFPGRFSGRQFSNSRSEMNVSTLELGDSALYLCASSWKQGGVEAFFGQGTRLTVV.